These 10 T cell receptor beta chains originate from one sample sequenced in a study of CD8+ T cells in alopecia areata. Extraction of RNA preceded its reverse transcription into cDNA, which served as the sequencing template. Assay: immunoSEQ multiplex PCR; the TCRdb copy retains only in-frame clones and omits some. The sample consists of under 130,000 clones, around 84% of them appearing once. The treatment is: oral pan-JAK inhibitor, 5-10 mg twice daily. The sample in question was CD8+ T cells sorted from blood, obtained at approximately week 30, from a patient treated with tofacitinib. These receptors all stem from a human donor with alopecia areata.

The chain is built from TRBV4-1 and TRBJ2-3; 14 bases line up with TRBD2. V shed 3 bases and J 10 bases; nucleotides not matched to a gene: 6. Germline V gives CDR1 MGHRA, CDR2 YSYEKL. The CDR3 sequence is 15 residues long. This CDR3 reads CASSQAPGLAGAQYF. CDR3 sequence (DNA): TGCGCCAGCAGCCAGGCGCCGGGACTAGCGGGGGCGCAGTATTTT.

For the CDR3, the DNA is TGTGCCAGCAGTGCCGGAATCCTCTACGAGCAGTACTTC. It specifies CASSAGILYEQYF. This sequence joins TRBV2 and TRBJ2-7; D is ambiguous. Trimming took off 4 bases at V and 3 bases at J, with 10 bases between the two ends. Germline-derived CDR1 and CDR2 are SNHLY and FYNNEI. This CDR3 spans 13 amino acids.

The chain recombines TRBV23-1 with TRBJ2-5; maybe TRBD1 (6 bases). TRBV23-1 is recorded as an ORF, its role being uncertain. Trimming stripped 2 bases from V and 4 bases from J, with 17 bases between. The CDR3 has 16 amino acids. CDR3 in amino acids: CASSQLTHKGGETQYF. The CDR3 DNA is TGCGCCAGCAGTCAACTTACCCACAAAGGGGGAGAGACCCAGTACTTC.

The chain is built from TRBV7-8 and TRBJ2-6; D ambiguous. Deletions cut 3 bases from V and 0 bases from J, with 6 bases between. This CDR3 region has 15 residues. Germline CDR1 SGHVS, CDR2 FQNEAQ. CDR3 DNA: TGTGCCAGCAGCTTCTTCCGCTCTGGGGCCAACGTCCTGACTTTC. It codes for CASSFFRSGANVLTF.

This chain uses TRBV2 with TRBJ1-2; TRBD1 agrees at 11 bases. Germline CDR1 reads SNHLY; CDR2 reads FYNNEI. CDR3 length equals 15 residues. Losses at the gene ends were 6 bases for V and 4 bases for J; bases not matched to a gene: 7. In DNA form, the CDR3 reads TGTGCCAGCAGCGCAGGGACAGGGGGAGGCTATGGCTACACCTTC. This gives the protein CASSAGTGGGYGYTF.

CDR3 protein: CASSWNGGTYEQYF. The CDR3 DNA reads as TGTGCCAGCAGCTGGAACGGGGGCACCTACGAGCAGTACTTC. The chain links TRBV5-4 to TRBJ2-7; D might be TRBD1 or TRBD2, each matching 6 bases. CDR1 SGHNT and CDR2 YYREEE come from the germline V gene (reference sequence). Between the trimmed V and J ends, which lost 3 bases and 2 bases, there was a span of 12 bases. This CDR3 has 14 amino acids.

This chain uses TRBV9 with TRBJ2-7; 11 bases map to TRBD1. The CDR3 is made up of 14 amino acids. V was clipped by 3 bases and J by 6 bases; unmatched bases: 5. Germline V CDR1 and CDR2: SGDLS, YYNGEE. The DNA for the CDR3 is TGTGCCAGCAGCGGAGGACAGGGGGCTGGCGAGCAGTACTTC. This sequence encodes CASSGGQGAGEQYF.

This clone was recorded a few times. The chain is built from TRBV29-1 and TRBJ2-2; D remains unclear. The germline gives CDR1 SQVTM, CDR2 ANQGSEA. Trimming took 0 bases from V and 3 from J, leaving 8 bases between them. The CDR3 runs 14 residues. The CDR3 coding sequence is TGCAGCGTTGAAGATAGAGGATACACCGGGGAGCTGTTTTTT. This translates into CSVEDRGYTGELFF.

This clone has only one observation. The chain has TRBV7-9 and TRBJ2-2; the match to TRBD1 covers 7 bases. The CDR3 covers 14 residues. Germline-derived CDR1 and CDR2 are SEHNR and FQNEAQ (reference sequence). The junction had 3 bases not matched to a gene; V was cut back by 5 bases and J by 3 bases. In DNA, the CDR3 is TGTGCCAGCAGCGACAGGGTGGACACCGGGGAGCTGTTTTTT. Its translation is CASSDRVDTGELFF.

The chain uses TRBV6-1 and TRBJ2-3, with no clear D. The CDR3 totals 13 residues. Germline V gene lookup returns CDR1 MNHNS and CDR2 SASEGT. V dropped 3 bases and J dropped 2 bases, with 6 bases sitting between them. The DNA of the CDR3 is TGTGCCAGCAGTGACTCAGACACAGATACGCAGTATTTT. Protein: CASSDSDTDTQYF.